This T cell receptor beta chain comes out of a study of beta chain features in type 1 diabetes (dated by TCRdb to 2016 to 2018). Regarding the study in general: Mean age, gender distribution, total cell number and subset yield did not differ between patients and healthy donors. Across all samples, approximately 100 million sorted cells were examined, and cell number per subset correlated strongly with RNA yield. In the study, recently diagnosed type 1 diabetes patients and matched healthy donors were compared on the TCRB repertoires of their sorted circulating CD4+ T cell subsets. Regulatory and stem cell-like memory subsets were obtained from only 8 patients and roughly 8 healthy donors, while naive and central memory subsets were obtained from all 30 or so donors.

The research as a whole found: A moderate but significant shortening of TCRB CDR3 length was observed in type 1 diabetes patients in all four CD4+ subsets. Fewer insertions and more nucleotide deletions at VDJ recombination sites were observed in patients with type 1 diabetes, implying thymic rearrangement abnormalities. Sequencing cDNA rather than genomic DNA could over-represent highly expressing activated cells, although activation and CD3 levels did not differ between groups. Because small numbers of individuals were included in the HLA sub-analyses, any influence of HLA type on TCRB rearrangement was left unresolved. The naive, central memory and regulatory TCRB repertoires appeared to resemble one another more closely among patients than among healthy donors. PCR might favor shorter templates, but patient and control samples were amplified and corrected together, so any skew would affect both groups equally.

Spanning cysteine to phenylalanine, the CDR3 consists of 12 amino acids. This entry keeps only the CDR3 DNA: 36 bases, framed from base 1. Relative to germline, V is missing 4 bases and J is missing 10 bases, with 4 bases of the junction outside any gene match. The germline V gene (reference sequence) specifies PRHDT as CDR1 and FYEKMQ as CDR2. On this clone: No cognate antigen has been identified for it. Per-base quality was not reported, and no clone a single base away is much larger than it.

The entire amount of isolated RNA was reverse transcribed using the High Capacity cDNA Reverse Transcription Kit, so the sequenced TCRB transcripts were expressed ones. Deep immunoSEQ sequencing was applied to naive, central memory and regulatory T cell samples, giving an average of about 3.6 million total reads per sample. Sorted cells were lysed in RLT buffer and RNA was extracted with DNase-treated RNeasy Micro or Mini kits, depending on cell number. Each cell subset was processed on its own to prevent cross-contamination, while patient and healthy donor samples were processed together. The immunoSEQ multiplex PCR was used to amplify TCRB sequences from cDNA, generating 87-bp fragments that spanned the CDR3 region. The amplicons were sequenced using the Illumina HiSeq platform. The source study handled its data this way. PCR bias was computationally corrected using synthetic template baselines, reads within Hamming distance 2 were collapsed, and singletons that could not be merged were discarded. Reads were aligned against IMGT to assign V, D and J genes, CDR3 length and insertions or deletions at six rearrangement sites. Within each subset, clonotype counts were normalized to the number of sorted cells before true diversity and Gini coefficients were calculated with the tcR R package. Repertoire sharing was quantified using the overlap coefficient calculated on TCRB nucleotide sequences. Out-of-frame TCRB sequences from naive cells were analyzed to stand in for the pre-selection repertoire. Drawn from immuneACCESS, this table holds only the in-frame rearrangements with V and J called that TCRdb kept. Clones are partly lost; checked studies trace under half to an unresolved V gene and leave the rest unexplained. Clonal size and the V and J genes are those of that table, whereas D and trimming came from the DNA. The sample includes 390,000 or so clones, with about 15% observed a single time. The top ten clones comprise roughly 0.033% of the sample.

Each donor gave one peripheral blood draw, averaging approximately 0.11 L, which was collected into heparinised tubes. Naive, central memory, regulatory and stem cell-like memory CD4+ T cells were sorted on a BD FACSAria II using a panel including CD45RO, CCR7, CD25, CD127, CD95 and CD27. Every sorted population had a purity above 95%. PBMCs were isolated immediately by Lymphoprep density gradient centrifugation and stained directly without culture. To minimize batch effects, samples were stained and sorted in pairs, one healthy donor with one patient per experiment. The V and J segments used are TRBV13 and TRBJ2-1; TRBD1 agrees with 7 junctional bases. Sample: naive CD4+ T cells from blood. This specimen's cell subset or site label, interpreted: true naive CD4+ T cells. This clonotype was sampled from a young man in good health. The DNA sequence is TGTGCCAGCAGCTCCCGGGACAGCGAGCAGTTCTTC. The resulting protein is CASSSRDSEQFF.